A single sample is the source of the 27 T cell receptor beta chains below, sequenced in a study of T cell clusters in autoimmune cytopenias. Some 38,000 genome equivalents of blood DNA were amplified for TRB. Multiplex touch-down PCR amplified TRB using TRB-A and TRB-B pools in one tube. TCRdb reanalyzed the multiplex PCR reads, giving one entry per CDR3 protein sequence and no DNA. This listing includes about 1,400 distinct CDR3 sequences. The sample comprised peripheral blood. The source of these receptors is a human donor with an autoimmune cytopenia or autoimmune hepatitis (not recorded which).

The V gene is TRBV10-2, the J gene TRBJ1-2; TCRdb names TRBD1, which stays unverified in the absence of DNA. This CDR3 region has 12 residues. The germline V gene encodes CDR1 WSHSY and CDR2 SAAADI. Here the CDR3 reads CASSSDSYGYTF.

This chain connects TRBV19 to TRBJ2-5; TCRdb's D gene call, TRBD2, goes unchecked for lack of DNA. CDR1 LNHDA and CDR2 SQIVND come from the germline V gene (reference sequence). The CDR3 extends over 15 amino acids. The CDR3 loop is CASSLALRRQETQYF.

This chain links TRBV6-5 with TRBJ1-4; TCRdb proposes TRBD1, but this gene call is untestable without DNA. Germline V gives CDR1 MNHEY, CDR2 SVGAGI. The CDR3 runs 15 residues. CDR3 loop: CASSRGGATNEKLFF.

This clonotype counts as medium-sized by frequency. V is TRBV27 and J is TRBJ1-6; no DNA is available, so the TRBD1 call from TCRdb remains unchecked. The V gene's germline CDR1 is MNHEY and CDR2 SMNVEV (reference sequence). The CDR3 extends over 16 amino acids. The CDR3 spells CASSYRLDRVISPLHF.

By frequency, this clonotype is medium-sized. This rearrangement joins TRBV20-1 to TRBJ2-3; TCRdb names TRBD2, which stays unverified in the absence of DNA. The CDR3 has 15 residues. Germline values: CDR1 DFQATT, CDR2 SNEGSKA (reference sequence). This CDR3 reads CSARVFGGSTDTQYF.

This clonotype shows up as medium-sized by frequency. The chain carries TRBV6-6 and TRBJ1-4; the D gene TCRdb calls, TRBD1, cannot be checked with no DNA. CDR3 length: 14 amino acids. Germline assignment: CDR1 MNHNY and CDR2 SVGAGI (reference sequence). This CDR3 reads CASSSGRGGEKLFF.

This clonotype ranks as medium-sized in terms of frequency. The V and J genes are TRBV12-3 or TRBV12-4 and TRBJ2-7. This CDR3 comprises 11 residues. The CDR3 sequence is CASSDYYEQYF.

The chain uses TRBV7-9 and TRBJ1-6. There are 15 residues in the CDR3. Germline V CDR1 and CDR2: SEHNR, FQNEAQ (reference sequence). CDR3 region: CASSLGRSSNSPLHF.

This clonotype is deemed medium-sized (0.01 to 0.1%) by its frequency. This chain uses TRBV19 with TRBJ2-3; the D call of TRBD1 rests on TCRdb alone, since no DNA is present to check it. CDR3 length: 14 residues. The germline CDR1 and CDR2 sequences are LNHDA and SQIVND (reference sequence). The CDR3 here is CASSSQGFTDTQYF.

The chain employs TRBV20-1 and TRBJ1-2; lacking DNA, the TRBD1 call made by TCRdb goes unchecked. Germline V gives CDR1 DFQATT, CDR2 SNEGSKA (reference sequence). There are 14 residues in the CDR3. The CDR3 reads CSARDFEGGYGYTF.

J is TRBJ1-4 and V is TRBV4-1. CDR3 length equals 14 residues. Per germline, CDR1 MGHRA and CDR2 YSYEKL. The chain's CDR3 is CASSLPSGHEKLFF.

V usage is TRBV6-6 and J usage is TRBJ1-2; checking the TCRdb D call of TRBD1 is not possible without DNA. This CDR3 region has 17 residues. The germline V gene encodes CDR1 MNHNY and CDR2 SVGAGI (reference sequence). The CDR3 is CASTPGPGGASNYGYTF.

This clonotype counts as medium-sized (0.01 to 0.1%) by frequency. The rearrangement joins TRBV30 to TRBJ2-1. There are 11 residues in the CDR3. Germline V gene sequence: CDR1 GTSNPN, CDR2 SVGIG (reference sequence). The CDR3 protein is CAWSVGNEQFF.

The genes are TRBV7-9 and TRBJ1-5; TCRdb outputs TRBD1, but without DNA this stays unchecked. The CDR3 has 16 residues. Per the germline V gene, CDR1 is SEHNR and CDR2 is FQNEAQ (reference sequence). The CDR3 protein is CASSFGTAMKNQPQHF.

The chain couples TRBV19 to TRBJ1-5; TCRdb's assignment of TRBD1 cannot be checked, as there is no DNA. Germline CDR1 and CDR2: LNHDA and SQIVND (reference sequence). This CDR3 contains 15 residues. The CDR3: CASRSREGVGQPQHF.

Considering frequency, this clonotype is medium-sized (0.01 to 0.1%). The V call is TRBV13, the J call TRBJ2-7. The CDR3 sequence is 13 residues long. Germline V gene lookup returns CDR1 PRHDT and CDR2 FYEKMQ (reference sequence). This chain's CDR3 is CASSLSGSYEQYF.

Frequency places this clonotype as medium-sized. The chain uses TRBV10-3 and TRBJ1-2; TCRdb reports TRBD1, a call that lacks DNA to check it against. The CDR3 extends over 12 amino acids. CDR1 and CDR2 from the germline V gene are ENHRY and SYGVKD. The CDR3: CAMEGDAGGYTF.

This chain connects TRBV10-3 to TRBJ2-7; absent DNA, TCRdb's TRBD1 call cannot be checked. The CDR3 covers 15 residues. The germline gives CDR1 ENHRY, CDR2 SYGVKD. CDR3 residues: CAISESRDSSYEQYF.

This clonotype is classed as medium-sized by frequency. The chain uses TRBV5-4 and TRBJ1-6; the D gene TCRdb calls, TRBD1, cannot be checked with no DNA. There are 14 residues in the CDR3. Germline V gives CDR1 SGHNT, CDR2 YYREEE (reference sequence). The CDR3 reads CASSNRDGNSPLHF.

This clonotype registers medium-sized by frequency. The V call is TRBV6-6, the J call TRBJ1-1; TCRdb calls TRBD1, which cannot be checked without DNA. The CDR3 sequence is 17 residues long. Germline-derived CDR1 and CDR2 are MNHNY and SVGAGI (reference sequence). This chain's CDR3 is CASSYGRLDSRNTEAFF.

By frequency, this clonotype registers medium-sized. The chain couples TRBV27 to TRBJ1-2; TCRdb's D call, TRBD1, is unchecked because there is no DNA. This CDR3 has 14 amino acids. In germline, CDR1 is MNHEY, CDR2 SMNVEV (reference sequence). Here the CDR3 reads CASSLSGGLSGYTF.

The CDR3 sequence: CSARAGNPSTDTQYF. The genes are TRBV20-1 and TRBJ2-3. The CDR3 spans 15 residues. The germline gives CDR1 DFQATT, CDR2 SNEGSKA (reference sequence).

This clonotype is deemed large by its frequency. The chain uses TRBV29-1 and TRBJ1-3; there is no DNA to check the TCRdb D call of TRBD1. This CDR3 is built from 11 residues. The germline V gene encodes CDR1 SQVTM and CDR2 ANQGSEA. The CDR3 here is CSGDRGNTIYF.

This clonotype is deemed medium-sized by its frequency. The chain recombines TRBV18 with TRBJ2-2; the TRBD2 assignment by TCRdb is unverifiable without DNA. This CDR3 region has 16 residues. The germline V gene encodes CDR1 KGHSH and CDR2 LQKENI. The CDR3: CASSPRTSTNTGELFF.

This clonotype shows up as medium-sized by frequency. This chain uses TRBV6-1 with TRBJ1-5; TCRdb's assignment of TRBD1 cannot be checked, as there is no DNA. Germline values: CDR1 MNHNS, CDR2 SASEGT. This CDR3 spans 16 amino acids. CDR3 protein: CASRGTVRTSNQPQHF.

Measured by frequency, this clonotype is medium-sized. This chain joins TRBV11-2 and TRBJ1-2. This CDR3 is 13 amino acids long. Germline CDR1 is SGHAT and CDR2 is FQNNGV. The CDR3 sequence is CASSRTANYGYTF.

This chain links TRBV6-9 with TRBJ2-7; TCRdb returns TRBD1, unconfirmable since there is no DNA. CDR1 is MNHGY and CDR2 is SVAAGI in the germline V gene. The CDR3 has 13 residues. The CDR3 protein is CASRNVGGYEQYF.